The entry that follows covers one T cell receptor (beta chain) sequence. In the same sample, other DNA sequences code for this CDR3. This sample stems from a study of cytomegalovirus exposure and HLA in healthy donors. It was with 60 Vbeta and 13 Jbeta primers that the PCR ran. This table comes from immunoSEQ multiplex PCR, and its TCRdb copy is limited to in-frame clones, with some not included. This table holds about 97,000 clones, 81% found once. Trimming stripped 5 bases from V and 0 bases from J, with 12 bases between. Germline V gives CDR1 SGHRS, CDR2 YFSETQ. The CDR3 contains 15 residues. The sample was PBMCs. The chain uses TRBV5-1 and TRBJ2-1; perhaps TRBD2 as D (5 bases). This clonotype was obtained from a man aged 35-49 years in good health and CMV-seropositive. The chain's CDR3 is CASSVSGSSYNEQFF. In DNA, the CDR3 is TGCGCCAGCAGTGTTAGTGGGAGCTCCTACAATGAGCAGTTCTTC.